This T cell receptor beta chain was sequenced during a study of cytomegalovirus exposure and HLA in healthy donors. Overall study results and limits: A few CMV-associated chains were confirmed in vitro to be specific for CMV antigens. Productive rates of about 90% or about 30% were seen for most TCR beta V segments in an earlier analysis.

As to this clone: Antigen: not known. This CDR3 is also generated by other DNA sequences in the sample.

This PCR relied on a set of 60 Vbeta primers and 13 Jbeta primers. Profiling relied on immunoSEQ multiplex PCR, and the TCRdb table lists in-frame clones only, not all of them. The sample has nearly 200,000 clones, about nine tenths seen once. CDR1 and CDR2 (germline): LNHDA, SQIVND (reference sequence). CDR3 size: 13 residues. J was trimmed by 6 bases and V by 6 bases; bases with no gene match: 4. The material sequenced was PBMCs. The chain uses TRBV19 and TRBJ2-1; 8 bases agree with TRBD2. This TCR came from a man in his thirties or forties in good health and CMV-seronegative. The CDR3 here is CASSLGGVNEQFF. CDR3 coding DNA: TGTGCCAGTAGCCTCGGGGGGGTCAATGAGCAGTTCTTC.